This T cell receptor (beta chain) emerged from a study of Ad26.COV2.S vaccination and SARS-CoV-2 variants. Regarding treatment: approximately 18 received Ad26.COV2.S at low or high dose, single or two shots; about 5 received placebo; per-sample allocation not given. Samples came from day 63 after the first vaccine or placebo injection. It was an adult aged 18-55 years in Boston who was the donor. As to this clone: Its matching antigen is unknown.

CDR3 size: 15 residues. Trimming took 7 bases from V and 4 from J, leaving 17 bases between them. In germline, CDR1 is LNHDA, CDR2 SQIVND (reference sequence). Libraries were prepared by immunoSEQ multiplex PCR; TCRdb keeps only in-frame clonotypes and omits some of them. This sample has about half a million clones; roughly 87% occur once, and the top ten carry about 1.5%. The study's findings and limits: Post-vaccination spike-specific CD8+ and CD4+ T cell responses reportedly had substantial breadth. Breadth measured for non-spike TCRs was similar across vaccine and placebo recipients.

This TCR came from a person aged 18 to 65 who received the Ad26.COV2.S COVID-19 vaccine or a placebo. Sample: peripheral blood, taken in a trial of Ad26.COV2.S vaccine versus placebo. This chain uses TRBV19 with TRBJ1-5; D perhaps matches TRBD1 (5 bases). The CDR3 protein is CASKWAAAGNQPQHF. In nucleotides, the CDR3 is TGTGCCAGTAAATGGGCTGCGGCAGGGAATCAGCCCCAGCATTTT.